This passage covers 9 T cell receptor beta chains from one sample sequenced in a study of patients and donors after allogeneic stem cell transplantation. TCRdb reprocessed the RT-PCR reads with MiXCR, giving one entry per CDR3 protein. Seen here are 150,000 to 200,000 distinct CDR3 sequences, approximately 28% observed once, and the top ten hold approximately 3.5%. Sequenced: blood, either unsorted or a sorted T cell fraction (not recorded which). These TCRs come from a human donor who was either an allogeneic HSCT recipient or a stem cell or donor lymphocyte infusion donor (not recorded which). It is not recorded whose cells these are; they may come from a transplant donor.

This clonotype came up many times. The chain couples TRBV7-2 to TRBJ1-2, with a weak D call TRBD1 (5 bases). Germline lookup yields CDR1 SGHTA and CDR2 FQGNSA. There are 14 residues in the CDR3. V was trimmed by 1 base and J by 4 bases, leaving 10 bases between them. The chain's CDR3 is CASSLDSRGYGYTF. Here the CDR3 DNA reads TGTGCCAGCAGCTTAGACTCGAGGGGCTATGGCTACACCTTC.

This clonotype has only a few counts. The chain employs TRBV7-9 and TRBJ2-2, with no clear D. Deletions cut 3 bases from V and 7 bases from J, with 12 bases between. The CDR3 length is 14 residues. Germline V gene lookup returns CDR1 SEHNR and CDR2 FQNEAQ (reference sequence). The CDR3 loop is CASSFRFGNGELFF. The CDR3 coding sequence is TGTGCCAGCAGCTTTAGGTTCGGAAACGGGGAGCTGTTTTTT.

V and J are TRBV7-9 and TRBJ2-1; TRBD2 matches at 9 bases. Germline CDR1 is SEHNR and CDR2 is FQNEAQ (reference sequence). Losses at the gene ends were 5 bases for V and 8 bases for J; bases not matched to a gene: 7. The CDR3 runs 14 residues. CDR3 in DNA: TGTGCCAGCAGCCTCGGACTAGCGTGGGATGAGCAGTTCTTC. It codes for CASSLGLAWDEQFF.

The rearrangement links TRBV28 to TRBJ1-2, with D uncertain. Germline CDR1 MDHEN, CDR2 SYDVKM. Trimming stripped 6 bases from V and 1 base from J, with 15 bases between. The CDR3 is made up of 15 amino acids. CDR3 sequence (DNA): TGTGCCAGCAGAATGACTTCTACCCTTAACTATGGCTACACCTTC. This codes for CASRMTSTLNYGYTF.

The chain has TRBV5-1 and TRBJ2-7; possibly TRBD1 for D (5 bases). CDR3 length: 14 residues. Trimming cost V 1 base and J 2 bases, with 10 bases left between them. The germline CDR1 and CDR2 sequences are SGHRS and YFSETQ. The CDR3 is CASSLSQGTYEQYF. The CDR3 nucleotides read TGCGCCAGCAGCTTGAGCCAGGGTACCTACGAGCAGTACTTC.

This clonotype has only a few counts. The gene calls are TRBV12-3 or TRBV12-4 and TRBJ1-2, with D tentatively TRBD1 (6 bases). This CDR3 is 13 amino acids long. V was cut by 6 bases and J by 8 bases, with 16 bases left in between. CDR3 sequence: CASSLQGRGGYTF. DNA for the CDR3: TGTGCCAGCAGCTTACAGGGAAGGGGCGGCTACACCTTC.

This clonotype was detected a few times. The J gene is TRBJ2-7, the V gene TRBV2; a weak D match, TRBD2 (5 bases). V lost 4 bases to trimming and J lost 5 bases, with 15 bases between them. The germline V gene has CDR1 SNHLY and CDR2 FYNNEI. The CDR3 runs 14 residues. As DNA, the CDR3 is TGTGCCAGCAGTGTGAGGGTCCGAGGAAACGAGCAGTACTTC. Translating it yields CASSVRVRGNEQYF.

The genes are TRBV4-3 and TRBJ2-2, with D perhaps TRBD1 (5 bases). V gave up 3 bases and J gave up 6 bases, with 11 bases separating them. CDR3 length: 14 residues. CDR1 is LGHNA, CDR2 YSLEER, per germline. CDR3 coding DNA: TGCGCCAGCAGCCAGAACCAGGGCCCCGGGGAGCTGTTTTTT. The encoded protein is CASSQNQGPGELFF.

This chain links TRBV6-2 or TRBV6-3 with TRBJ2-7, with 14 bases matching TRBD2. The CDR3 has 15 amino acids. The germline CDR1 and CDR2 sequences are MNHEY and SVGEGT. The V gene end was trimmed by 1 base and the J gene end by 7 bases; junction bases not matched to a gene: 3. The CDR3 nucleotides read TGTGCCAGCAGTTACTGGGGGACTAGCGGGAGTGAGCAGTACTTC. This translates into CASSYWGTSGSEQYF.